This TCR beta chain was recovered during a study of T cells after yellow fever vaccination. In TCRdb, the 5' RACE reads were re-called with MiXCR into one record per CDR3 protein. The sample contains under 250,000 distinct CDR3 sequences, 6.9% of which appear only once. Germline CDR1 is SGHRS and CDR2 is YFSETQ. The CDR3 totals 16 residues. V lost 0 bases to trimming and J lost 3 bases; unmatched junction nucleotides: 9. The sequence was obtained from a man younger than 40 who received the YFV17D yellow fever vaccine. Sequencing used CD4+ T cells sorted from PBMCs, obtained 15 days after the yellow fever booster vaccination. V gene TRBV5-1 combines with J gene TRBJ2-7; 7 nucleotides align to TRBD1. The CDR3 reads CASSLGPTGAGYEQYF. In DNA, the CDR3 is TGCGCCAGCAGCTTGGGGCCAACAGGGGCAGGCTACGAGCAGTACTTC.